This entry features one TCR beta chain sequence. As yet, its antigen is unknown. This sample was included in a study of cytomegalovirus exposure and HLA in healthy donors. Study-level information: Researchers previously reported finding 90 million to 130 million unique TCR beta sequences from around 200 million T cells. Findings and caveats of the study: There was a cluster of highly shared sequence variants that was likely a sequencing artifact. The study designated about 180 TCR beta chains cytomegalovirus-associated.

The PCR contained 60 Vbeta and 13 Jbeta primers. Generated by immunoSEQ multiplex PCR, the TCRdb table keeps only in-frame clones and is missing some. Altogether about 110,000 clones are present, roughly 71% being singletons, with the ten largest covering less than 3%. V dropped 5 bases and J dropped 3; count of bases not matched to a gene: 7. CDR3 length: 14 amino acids. The germline V gene has CDR1 SGHTA and CDR2 FQGNSA. Sequenced input: PBMCs. The V and J genes are TRBV7-2 and TRBJ2-7, with 7 positions matching TRBD1. The receptor comes from a male donor in good health and CMV-seropositive. This CDR3 is CASSARQGYYEQYF. Here the CDR3 DNA reads TGTGCCAGCAGCGCGCGACAGGGTTACTACGAGCAGTACTTC.